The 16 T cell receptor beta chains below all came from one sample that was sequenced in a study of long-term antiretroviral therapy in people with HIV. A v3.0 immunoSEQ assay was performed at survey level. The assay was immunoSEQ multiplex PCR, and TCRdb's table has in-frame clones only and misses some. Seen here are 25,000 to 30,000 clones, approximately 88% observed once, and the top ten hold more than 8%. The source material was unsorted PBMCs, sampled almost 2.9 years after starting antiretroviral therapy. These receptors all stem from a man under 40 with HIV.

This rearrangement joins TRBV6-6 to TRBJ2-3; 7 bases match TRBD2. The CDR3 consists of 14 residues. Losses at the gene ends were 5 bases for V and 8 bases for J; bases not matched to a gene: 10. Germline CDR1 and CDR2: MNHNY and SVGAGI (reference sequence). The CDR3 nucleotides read TGTGCCAGCAGTCTCTCTTTGGGGGGGGGTACGCAGTATTTT. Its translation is CASSLSLGGGTQYF.

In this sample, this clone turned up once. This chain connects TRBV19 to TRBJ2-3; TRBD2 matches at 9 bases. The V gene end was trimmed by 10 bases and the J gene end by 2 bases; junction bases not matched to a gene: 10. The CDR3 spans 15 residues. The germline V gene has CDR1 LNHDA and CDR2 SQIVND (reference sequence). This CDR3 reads CATVSSGAPTDTQYF. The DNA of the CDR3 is TGTGCCACTGTATCTAGCGGGGCCCCCACAGATACGCAGTATTTT.

The CDR3 here is CASSPQRVGTNEKLFF. CDR3 coding DNA: TGTGCCAGCTCACCCCAAAGGGTGGGGACTAATGAAAAACTGTTTTTT. The chain joins TRBV18 to TRBJ1-4; no firm D call. Germline V lookup: CDR1 KGHSH, CDR2 LQKENI. This CDR3 is built from 16 residues. Trimming removed 3 bases from V and 2 bases from J, with 13 bases in between.

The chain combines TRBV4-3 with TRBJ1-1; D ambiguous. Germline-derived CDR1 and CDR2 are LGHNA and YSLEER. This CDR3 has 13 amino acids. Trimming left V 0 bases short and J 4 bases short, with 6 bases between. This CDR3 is CASSQDIITEAFF. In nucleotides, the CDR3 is TGCGCCAGCAGCCAAGATATAATCACTGAAGCTTTCTTT.

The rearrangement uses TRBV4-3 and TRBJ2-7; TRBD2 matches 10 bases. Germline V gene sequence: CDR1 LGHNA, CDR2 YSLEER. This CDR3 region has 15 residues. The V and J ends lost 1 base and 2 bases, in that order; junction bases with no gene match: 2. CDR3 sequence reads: CASSQGLAGTYEQYF. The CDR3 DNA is TGCGCCAGCAGCCAAGGACTAGCGGGTACCTACGAGCAGTACTTC.

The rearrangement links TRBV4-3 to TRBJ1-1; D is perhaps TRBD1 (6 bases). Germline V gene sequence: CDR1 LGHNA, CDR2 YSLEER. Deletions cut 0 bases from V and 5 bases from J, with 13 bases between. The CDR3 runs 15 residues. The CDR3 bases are TGCGCCAGCAGCCAAGATGAAGGGGGAATGACTGAAGCTTTCTTT. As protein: CASSQDEGGMTEAFF.

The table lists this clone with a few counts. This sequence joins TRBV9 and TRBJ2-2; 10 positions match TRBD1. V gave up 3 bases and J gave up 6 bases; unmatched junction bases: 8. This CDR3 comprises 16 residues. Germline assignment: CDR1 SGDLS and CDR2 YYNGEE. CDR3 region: CASSARDRGSPGELFF. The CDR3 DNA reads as TGTGCCAGCAGCGCCCGGGACAGGGGTTCACCCGGGGAGCTGTTTTTT.

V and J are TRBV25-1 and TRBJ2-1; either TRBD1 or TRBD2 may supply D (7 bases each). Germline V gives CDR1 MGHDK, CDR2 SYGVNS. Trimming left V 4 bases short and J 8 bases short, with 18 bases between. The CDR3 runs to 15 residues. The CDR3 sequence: CASSAQPGGRDEQFF. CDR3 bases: TGTGCCAGCAGTGCTCAACCAGGGGGGAGGGATGAGCAGTTCTTC.

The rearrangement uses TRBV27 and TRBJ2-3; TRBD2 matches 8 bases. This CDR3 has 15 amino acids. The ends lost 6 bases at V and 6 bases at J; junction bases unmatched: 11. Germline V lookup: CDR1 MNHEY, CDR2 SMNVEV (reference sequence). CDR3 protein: CASRSAGTRRDTQYF. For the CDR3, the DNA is TGTGCCAGCAGGTCTGCCGGGACTAGGAGGGATACGCAGTATTTT.

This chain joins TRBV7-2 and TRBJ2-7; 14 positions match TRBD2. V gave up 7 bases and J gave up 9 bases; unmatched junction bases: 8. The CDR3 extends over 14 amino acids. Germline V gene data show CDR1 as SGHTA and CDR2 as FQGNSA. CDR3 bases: TGTGCCAGCACCCTGGGACTAGCGGGAGAGGTGCAGTACTTC. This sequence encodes CASTLGLAGEVQYF.

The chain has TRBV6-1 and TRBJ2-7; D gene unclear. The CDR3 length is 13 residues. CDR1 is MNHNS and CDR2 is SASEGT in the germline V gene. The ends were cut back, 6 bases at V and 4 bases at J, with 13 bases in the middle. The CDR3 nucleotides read TGTGCCAGCAGCAGGAACAGCTGGTACGAGCAGTACTTC. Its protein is CASSRNSWYEQYF.

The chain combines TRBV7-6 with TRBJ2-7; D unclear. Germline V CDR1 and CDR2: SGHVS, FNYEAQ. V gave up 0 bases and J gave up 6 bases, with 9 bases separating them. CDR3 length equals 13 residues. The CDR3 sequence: CASSLAGWGEQYF. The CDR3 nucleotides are TGTGCCAGCAGCTTAGCGGGGTGGGGCGAGCAGTACTTC.

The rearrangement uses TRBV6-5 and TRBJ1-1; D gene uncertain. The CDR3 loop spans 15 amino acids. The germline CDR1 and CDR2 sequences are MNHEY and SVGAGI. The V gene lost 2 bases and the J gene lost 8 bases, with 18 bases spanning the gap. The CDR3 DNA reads TGTGCCAGCAGTTACCACGGACGAAAGGCTGCCGAAGCTTTCTTT. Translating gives CASSYHGRKAAEAFF.

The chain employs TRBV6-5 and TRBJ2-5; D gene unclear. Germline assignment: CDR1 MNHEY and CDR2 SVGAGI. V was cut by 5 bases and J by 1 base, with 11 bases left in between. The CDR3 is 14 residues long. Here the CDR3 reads CASSGRLRQETQYF. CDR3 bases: TGTGCCAGCAGTGGTCGACTCCGCCAAGAGACCCAGTACTTC.

CDR3 nucleotides: TGCGCCACTACACAGGGGCACGGCACCGGGGAGCTGTTTTTT. It yields the protein CATTQGHGTGELFF. The chain recombines TRBV10-1 with TRBJ2-2, with 7 bases matching TRBD1. Looked up from germline, CDR1 is WNHNN and CDR2 is SYGVQD (reference sequence). This CDR3 comprises 14 residues. Germline trimming cut 10 bases from V and 4 bases from J; bases unmatched to any gene: 9.

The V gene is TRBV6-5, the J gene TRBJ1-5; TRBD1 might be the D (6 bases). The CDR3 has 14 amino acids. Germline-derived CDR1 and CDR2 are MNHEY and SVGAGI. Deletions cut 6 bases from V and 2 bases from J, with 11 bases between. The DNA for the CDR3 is TGTGCCAGCAGCAGGGGACAACGCAATCAGCCCCAGCATTTT. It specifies CASSRGQRNQPQHF.